The source of this T cell receptor (beta chain) is a study of tumor and adjacent non-tumor tissue in lung cancer. Study results and limitations: Higher tumor TCR diversity was associated with shorter survival. Compared with tumor, normal lung showed significantly lower TCR diversity.

This clonotype has just a few counts. No antigen is known for it. One junction end does not reproduce the germline sequence, and a read error may be involved. This CDR3 has 12 amino acids. RNA was extracted from bulk tissue without any cell sorting. Donors were chemotherapy-naive, newly diagnosed lung cancer surgical patients in China, August–late 2014. Three rounds of nested PCR, following a modified ARM-PCR protocol, produced the TCRbeta library. TCRdb re-derived calls from the multiplex PCR reads in MiXCR, one entry per CDR3 protein. The sample has approximately 75,000 distinct CDR3 sequences; around four fifths are singletons.

The receptor comes from a woman aged 50 to 65 with non-small cell lung cancer. This chain links TRBV12-3 or TRBV12-4 with TRBJ2-1; D remains ambiguous. The specimen was lung tumor tissue. The CDR3 region is CASSLLRNEQFF. CDR3 nucleotides: TGCGCCAGCAGTTTATTGCGGAATGAGCAGTTCTTC.